This passage covers 15 T cell receptor beta chains from one sample sequenced in a study of blood T cell repertoires in COVID-19. Clones were read by immunoSEQ multiplex PCR, and TCRdb kept only the in-frame ones, dropping some. Of about 80,000 clones listed, 85% to 90% are singletons. The sequenced sample was peripheral blood. The receptor source for this set is a woman of 80 years or more with active or convalescent COVID-19.

The chain uses TRBV2 and TRBJ2-3; no firm D call. The CDR3 contains 12 residues. The V gene lost 3 bases and the J gene lost 4 bases, with 5 bases spanning the gap. Germline assignment: CDR1 SNHLY and CDR2 FYNNEI. The CDR3 nucleotides read TGTGCCAGCAGTGACAGGTCAGATACGCAGTATTTT. Protein sequence: CASSDRSDTQYF.

This rearrangement joins TRBV4-2 to TRBJ1-5, with 11 bases aligning to TRBD1. Germline trimming cut 4 bases from V and 1 base from J; bases unmatched to any gene: 3. The CDR3 runs 16 residues. In germline, CDR1 is LGHNA, CDR2 YNFKEQ. CDR3: CASSRTGGVSNQPQHF. The CDR3 DNA sequence: TGTGCCAGCAGCCGGACAGGGGGCGTGAGCAATCAGCCCCAGCATTTT.

The V and J genes are TRBV10-3 and TRBJ2-2, with 7 bases that match TRBD1. Trimming removed 6 bases from V and 7 bases from J; junction bases left unmatched: 8. CDR3 size: 14 residues. Germline assignment: CDR1 ENHRY and CDR2 SYGVKD. This CDR3 reads CAIRSDRAGGELFF. The CDR3 DNA reads as TGTGCCATCAGAAGTGACAGGGCCGGCGGGGAGCTGTTTTTT.

CDR3: CASSSLAQGSTEAFF. The CDR3 DNA sequence: TGTGCCAGCAGTTCGCTTGCACAGGGGTCCACTGAAGCTTTCTTT. The V gene is TRBV27, the J gene TRBJ1-1, with TRBD1 matching 7 bases. CDR1 MNHEY and CDR2 SMNVEV come from the germline V gene (reference sequence). The CDR3 contains 15 residues. The V gene end was trimmed by 4 bases and the J gene end by 4 bases; junction bases not matched to a gene: 9.

This clone came up once. The chain combines TRBV7-2 with TRBJ2-3, with TRBD2 matching 7 bases. V lost 5 bases to trimming and J lost 4 bases; unmatched junction nucleotides: 6. In germline, CDR1 is SGHTA, CDR2 FQGNSA. The CDR3 is 14 residues long. CDR3 nucleotide sequence: TGTGCCAGCAGCGGGGCGGGAGTTGCAGATACGCAGTATTTT. It is translated as CASSGAGVADTQYF.

This sequence joins TRBV11-2 and TRBJ1-1; no clear D. The CDR3 contains 14 residues. The germline V gene has CDR1 SGHAT and CDR2 FQNNGV. The ends were cut back, 2 bases at V and 4 bases at J, with 11 bases in the middle. In nucleotides, the CDR3 is TGTGCCAGCAGCTTATCAGGAGGCGGCACTGAAGCTTTCTTT. Translating gives CASSLSGGGTEAFF.

V gene TRBV7-9 combines with J gene TRBJ1-3, with D perhaps matching TRBD1 (6 bases). Germline V CDR1 and CDR2: SEHNR, FQNEAQ (reference sequence). The V end lost 6 bases, the J end lost 0 bases, and 12 bases lay between the germline ends. The CDR3 length is 15 residues. CDR3 amino acids: CASRDRGFSGNTIYF. The DNA of the CDR3 is TGTGCCAGCAGGGACAGAGGATTCTCTGGAAACACCATATATTTT.

The V gene is TRBV7-2, the J gene TRBJ2-1; TRBD2 aligns across 8 bases. CDR1 and CDR2 from the germline V gene are SGHTA and FQGNSA. The CDR3 is 15 amino acids. The J segment lost 6 bases and the V segment lost 4 bases, leaving 8 bases of the junction unmatched. The CDR3 sequence is CASSSAGGKTNEQFF. The CDR3 coding sequence is TGTGCCAGCAGCTCCGCGGGAGGCAAAACCAATGAGCAGTTCTTC.

The gene calls are TRBV25-1 and TRBJ1-3, with 10 bases matching TRBD1. From germline, CDR1 is MGHDK and CDR2 SYGVNS. The CDR3 extends over 16 amino acids. Trimming cost V 0 bases and J 7 bases; bases outside gene matches: 6. The CDR3 loop is CASSEYGGQGYNTIYF. The CDR3 DNA reads as TGTGCCAGCAGTGAATATGGGGGACAGGGGTACAACACCATATATTTT.

This clone was counted a single time. The chain joins TRBV18 to TRBJ2-7; possible D gene TRBD1, 5 bases. The CDR3 runs to 14 residues. Per the germline V gene, CDR1 is KGHSH and CDR2 is LQKENI. Trimming removed 3 bases from V and 5 bases from J, with 14 bases in between. The CDR3 protein is CASSPDSFRDEQYF. As DNA, the CDR3 is TGTGCCAGCTCACCTGACAGTTTTCGTGACGAGCAGTACTTC.

The V and J genes are TRBV2 and TRBJ1-4; D call uncertain. Trimming cost V 7 bases and J 4 bases, with 16 bases left between them. Germline V CDR1 and CDR2: SNHLY, FYNNEI. This CDR3 has 15 residues. CDR3 nucleotide sequence: TGTGCCAGCACTGATGGAACTATTGTTAATGAAAAACTGTTTTTT. Translated: CASTDGTIVNEKLFF.

This rearrangement joins TRBV9 to TRBJ2-1, with 9 bases fitting TRBD1. Trimming removed 3 bases from V and 8 bases from J; junction bases left unmatched: 15. This CDR3 comprises 17 residues. Germline values: CDR1 SGDLS, CDR2 YYNGEE. The CDR3 sequence: CASSASPGTGNFDEQFF. The CDR3 DNA reads TGTGCCAGCAGCGCAAGCCCCGGGACAGGGAACTTCGATGAGCAGTTCTTC.

The chain uses TRBV19 and TRBJ2-1; D not certain. CDR3 length: 14 residues. CDR1 LNHDA and CDR2 SQIVND come from the germline V gene (reference sequence). V was shortened by 4 bases and J by 8 bases, with 15 bases between the two germline ends. CDR3 amino acids: CASSKNRVWDEQFF. The CDR3 region has the DNA TGTGCCAGTAGTAAGAACCGGGTCTGGGATGAGCAGTTCTTC.

V usage is TRBV6-1 and J usage is TRBJ1-3, with a tentative D call TRBD1 (5 bases). The CDR3 spans 17 residues. Germline CDR1 MNHNS, CDR2 SASEGT. Deletions cut 4 bases from V and 0 bases from J, with 16 bases between. CDR3 in amino acids: CASSAPGLRNSGNTIYF. The CDR3 DNA sequence: TGTGCCAGCAGTGCCCCGGGACTCAGAAACTCTGGAAACACCATATATTTT.

The chain joins TRBV5-4 to TRBJ2-2; TRBD1 matches at 7 bases. Germline CDR1 reads SGHNT; CDR2 reads YYREEE (reference sequence). Germline trimming cut 7 bases from V and 6 bases from J; bases unmatched to any gene: 9. This CDR3 comprises 14 residues. This CDR3 reads CASAQGSLAGELFF. CDR3 nucleotides: TGTGCCAGCGCACAGGGGTCCTTAGCCGGGGAGCTGTTTTTT. Combining the CDR3 with reference TRBV5-4 and TRBJ2-2 gives the whole variable domain ETGVTQSPTHLIKTRGQQVTLRCSSQSGHNTVSWYQQALGQGPQFIFQYYREEENGRGNFPPRFSGLQFPNYSSELNVNALELDDSALYLCASAQGSLAGELFFGEGSRLTVL.